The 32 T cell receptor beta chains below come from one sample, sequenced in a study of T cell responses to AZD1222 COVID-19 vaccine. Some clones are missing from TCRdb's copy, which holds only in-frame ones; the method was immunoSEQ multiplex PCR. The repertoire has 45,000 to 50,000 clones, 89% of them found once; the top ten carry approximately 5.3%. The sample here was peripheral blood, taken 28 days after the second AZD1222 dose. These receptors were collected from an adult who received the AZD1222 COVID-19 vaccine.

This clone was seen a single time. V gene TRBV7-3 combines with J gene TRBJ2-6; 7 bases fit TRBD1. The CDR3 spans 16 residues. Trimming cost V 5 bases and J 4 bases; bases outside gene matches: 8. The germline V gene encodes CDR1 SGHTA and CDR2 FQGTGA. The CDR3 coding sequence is TGTGCCAGCAGCCCAATACAGGGGCTCGGGGCCAACGTCCTGACTTTC. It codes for CASSPIQGLGANVLTF.

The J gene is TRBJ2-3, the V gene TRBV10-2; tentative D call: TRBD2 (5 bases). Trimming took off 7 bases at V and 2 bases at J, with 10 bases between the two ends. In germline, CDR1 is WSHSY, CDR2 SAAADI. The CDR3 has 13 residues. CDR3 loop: CASTSGPTDTQYF. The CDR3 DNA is TGCGCCAGCACCAGCGGACCCACAGATACGCAGTATTTT.

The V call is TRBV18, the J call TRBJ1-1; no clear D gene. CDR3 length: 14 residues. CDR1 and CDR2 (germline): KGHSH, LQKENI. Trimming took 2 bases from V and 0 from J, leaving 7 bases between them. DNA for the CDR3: TGTGCCAGCTCACCATCCCAGATGAACACTGAAGCTTTCTTT. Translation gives CASSPSQMNTEAFF.

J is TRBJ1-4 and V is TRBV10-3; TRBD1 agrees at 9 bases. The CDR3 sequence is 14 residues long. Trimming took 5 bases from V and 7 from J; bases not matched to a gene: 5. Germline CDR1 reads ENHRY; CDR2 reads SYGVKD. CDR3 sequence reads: CAISRGQGPEKLFF. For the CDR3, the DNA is TGTGCCATCAGTAGGGGACAGGGCCCTGAAAAACTGTTTTTT.

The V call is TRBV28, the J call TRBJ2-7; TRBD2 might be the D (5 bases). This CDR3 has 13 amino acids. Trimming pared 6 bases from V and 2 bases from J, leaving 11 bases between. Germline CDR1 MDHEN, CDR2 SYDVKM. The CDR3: CASSGVLPYEQYF. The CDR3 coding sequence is TGTGCCAGCAGCGGGGTACTTCCCTACGAGCAGTACTTC.

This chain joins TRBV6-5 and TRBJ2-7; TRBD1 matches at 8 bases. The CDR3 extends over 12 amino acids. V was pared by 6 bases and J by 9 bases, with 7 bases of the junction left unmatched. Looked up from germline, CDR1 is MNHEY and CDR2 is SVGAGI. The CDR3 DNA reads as TGTGCCAGCAGCCCCGGACAGGGTAGGCAGTACTTC. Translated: CASSPGQGRQYF.

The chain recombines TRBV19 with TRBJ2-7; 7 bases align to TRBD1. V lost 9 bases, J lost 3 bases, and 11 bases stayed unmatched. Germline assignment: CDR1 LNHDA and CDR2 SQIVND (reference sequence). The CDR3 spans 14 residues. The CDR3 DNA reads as TGTGCCAGCACCCCAGGGACAGCGCGCTACGAGCAGTACTTC. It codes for CASTPGTARYEQYF.

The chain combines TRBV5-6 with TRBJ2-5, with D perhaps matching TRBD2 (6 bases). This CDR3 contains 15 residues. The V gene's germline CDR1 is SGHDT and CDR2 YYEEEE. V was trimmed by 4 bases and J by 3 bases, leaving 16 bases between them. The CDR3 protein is CASSPLEGREETQYF. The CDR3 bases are TGTGCCAGCAGCCCCCTGGAGGGAAGGGAAGAGACCCAGTACTTC. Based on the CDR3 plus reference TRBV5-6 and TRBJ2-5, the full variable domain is DAGVTQSPTHLIKTRGQQVTLRCSPKSGHDTVSWYQQALGQGPQFIFQYYEEEERQRGNFPDRFSGHQFPNYSSELNVNALLLGDSALYLCASSPLEGREETQYFGPGTRLLVL.

The CDR3 DNA follows: TGTGCCAGCAGCCAGCCGGGACAGGGTTACTACGAGCAGTACTTC. This sequence encodes CASSQPGQGYYEQYF. The J gene is TRBJ2-7, the V gene TRBV7-2; TRBD1 aligns across 9 bases. Germline-derived CDR1 and CDR2 are SGHTA and FQGNSA. The CDR3 is 15 amino acids. J was trimmed by 3 bases and V by 5 bases; bases with no gene match: 8. The full variable domain, with the rest looked up from reference TRBV7-2 and TRBJ2-7, is GAGVSQSPSNKVTEKGKDVELRCDPISGHTALYWYRQSLGQGLEFLIYFQGNSAPDKSGLPSDRFSAERTGGSVSTLTIQRTQQEDSAVYLCASSQPGQGYYEQYFGPGTRLTVT.

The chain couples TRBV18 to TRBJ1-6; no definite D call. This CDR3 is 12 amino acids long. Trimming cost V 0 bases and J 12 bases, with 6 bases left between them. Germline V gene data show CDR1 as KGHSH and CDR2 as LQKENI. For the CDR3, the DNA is TGTGCCAGCTCACCACCGATCGGACCCCTCCACTTT. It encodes CASSPPIGPLHF.

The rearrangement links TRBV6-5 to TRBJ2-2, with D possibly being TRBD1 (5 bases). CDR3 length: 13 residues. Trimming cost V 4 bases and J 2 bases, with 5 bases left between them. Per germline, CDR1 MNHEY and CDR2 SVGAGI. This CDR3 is CASSWGNTGELFF. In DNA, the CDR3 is TGTGCCAGCAGTTGGGGCAACACCGGGGAGCTGTTTTTT.

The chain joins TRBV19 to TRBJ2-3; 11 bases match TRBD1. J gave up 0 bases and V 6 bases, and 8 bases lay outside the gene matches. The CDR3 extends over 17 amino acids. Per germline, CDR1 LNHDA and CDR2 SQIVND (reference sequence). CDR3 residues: CASRGQGGLLSTDTQYF. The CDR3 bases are TGTGCCAGTAGGGGACAGGGGGGACTTCTAAGCACAGATACGCAGTATTTT.

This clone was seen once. CDR3 sequence (DNA): TGTGCCAGCAGTTATTTCCGGGACAGCGTATCCTACGAGCAGTACTTC. It yields the protein CASSYFRDSVSYEQYF. The rearrangement uses TRBV6-5 and TRBJ2-7; 7 bases align to TRBD1. In germline, CDR1 is MNHEY, CDR2 SVGAGI. Trimming removed 3 bases from V and 1 base from J; junction bases left unmatched: 9. The length of the CDR3 is 16 residues.

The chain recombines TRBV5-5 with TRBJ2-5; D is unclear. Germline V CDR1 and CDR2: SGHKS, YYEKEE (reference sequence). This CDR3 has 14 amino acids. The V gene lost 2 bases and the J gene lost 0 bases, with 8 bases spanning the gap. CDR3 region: CASSLRAYQETQYF. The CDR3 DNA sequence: TGTGCCAGCAGCTTAAGGGCCTACCAAGAGACCCAGTACTTC. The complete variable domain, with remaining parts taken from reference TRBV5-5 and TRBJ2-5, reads DAGVTQSPTHLIKTRGQQVTLRCSPISGHKSVSWYQQVLGQGPQFIFQYYEKEERGRGNFPDRFSARQFPNYSSELNVNALLLGDSALYLCASSLRAYQETQYFGPGTRLLVL.

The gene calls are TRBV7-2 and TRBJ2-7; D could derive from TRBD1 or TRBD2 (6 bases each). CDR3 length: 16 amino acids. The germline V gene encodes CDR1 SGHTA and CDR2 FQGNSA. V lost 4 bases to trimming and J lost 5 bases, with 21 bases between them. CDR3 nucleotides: TGTGCCAGCAGCTGGAGGGGGGCAGGGGTGACCAACGAGCAGTACTTC. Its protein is CASSWRGAGVTNEQYF.

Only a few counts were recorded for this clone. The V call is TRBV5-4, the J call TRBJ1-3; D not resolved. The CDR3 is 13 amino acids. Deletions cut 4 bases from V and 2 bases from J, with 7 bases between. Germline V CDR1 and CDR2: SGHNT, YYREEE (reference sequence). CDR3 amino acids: CASSRETGNTIYF. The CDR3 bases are TGTGCCAGCAGCAGGGAAACTGGAAACACCATATATTTT.

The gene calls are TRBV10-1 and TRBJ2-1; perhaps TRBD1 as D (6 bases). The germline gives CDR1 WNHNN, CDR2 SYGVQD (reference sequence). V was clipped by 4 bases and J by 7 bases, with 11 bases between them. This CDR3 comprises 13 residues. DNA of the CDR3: TGCGCCAGCAGTGGGTGGGGGCTGAATGAGCAGTTCTTC. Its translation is CASSGWGLNEQFF.

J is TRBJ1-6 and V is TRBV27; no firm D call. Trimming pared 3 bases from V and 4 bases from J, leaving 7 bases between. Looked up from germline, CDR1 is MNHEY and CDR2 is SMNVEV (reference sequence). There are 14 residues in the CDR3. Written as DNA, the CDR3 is TGTGCCAGCAGTTTGAACAGTTATAATTCACCCCTCCACTTT. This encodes CASSLNSYNSPLHF.

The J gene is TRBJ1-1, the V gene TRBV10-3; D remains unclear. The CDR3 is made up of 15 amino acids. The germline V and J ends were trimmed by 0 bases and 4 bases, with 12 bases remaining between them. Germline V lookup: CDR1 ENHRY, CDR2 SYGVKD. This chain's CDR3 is CAISESGTGSTEAFF. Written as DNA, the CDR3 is TGTGCCATCAGTGAGTCGGGTACGGGCAGCACTGAAGCTTTCTTT.

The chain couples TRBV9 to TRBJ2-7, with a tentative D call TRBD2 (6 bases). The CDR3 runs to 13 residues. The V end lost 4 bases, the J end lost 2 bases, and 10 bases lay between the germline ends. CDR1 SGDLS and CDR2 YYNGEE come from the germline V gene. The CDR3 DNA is TGTGCCAGCAGCTCCGGGAGCCCCTACGAGCAGTACTTC. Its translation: CASSSGSPYEQYF.

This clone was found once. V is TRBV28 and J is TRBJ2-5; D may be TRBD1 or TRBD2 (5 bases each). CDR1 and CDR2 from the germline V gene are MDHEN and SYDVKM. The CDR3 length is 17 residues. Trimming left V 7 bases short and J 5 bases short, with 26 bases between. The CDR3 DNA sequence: TGTGCCAGCAAGATTCGGGGCGAGACCTACCTAGGGGAGACCCAGTACTTC. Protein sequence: CASKIRGETYLGETQYF.

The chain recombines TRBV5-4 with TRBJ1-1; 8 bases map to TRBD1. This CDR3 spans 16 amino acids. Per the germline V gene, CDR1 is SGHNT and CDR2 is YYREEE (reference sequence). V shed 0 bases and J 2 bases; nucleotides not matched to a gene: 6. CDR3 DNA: TGTGCCAGCAGCTTGGCCCAGACAGGGGCCAACACTGAAGCTTTCTTT. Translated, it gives CASSLAQTGANTEAFF.

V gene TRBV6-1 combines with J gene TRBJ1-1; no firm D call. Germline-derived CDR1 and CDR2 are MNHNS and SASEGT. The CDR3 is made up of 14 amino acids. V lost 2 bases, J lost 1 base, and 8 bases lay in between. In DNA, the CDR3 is TGTGCCAGCAGTGAAACCCTCGCGAACACTGAAGCTTTCTTT. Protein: CASSETLANTEAFF.

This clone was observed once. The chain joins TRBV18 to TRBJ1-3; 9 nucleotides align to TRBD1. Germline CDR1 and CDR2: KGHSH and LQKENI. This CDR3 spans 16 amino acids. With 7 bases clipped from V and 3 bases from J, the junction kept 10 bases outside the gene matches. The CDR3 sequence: CASCPGQGRGGNTIYF. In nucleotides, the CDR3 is TGTGCCAGCTGCCCGGGACAGGGTAGGGGTGGAAACACCATATATTTT.

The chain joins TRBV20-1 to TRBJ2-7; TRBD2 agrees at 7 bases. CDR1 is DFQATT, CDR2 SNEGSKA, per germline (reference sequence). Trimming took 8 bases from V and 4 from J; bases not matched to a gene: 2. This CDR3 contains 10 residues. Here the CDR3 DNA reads TGCAGTTGGGGGGGTTACGAGCAGTACTTC. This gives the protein CSWGGYEQYF.

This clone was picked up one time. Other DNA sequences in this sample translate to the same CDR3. The CDR3 loop is CASSLGDRVTEAFF. As DNA, the CDR3 is TGCGCCAGCAGCTTAGGGGACAGGGTTACTGAAGCTTTCTTT. The chain joins TRBV5-1 to TRBJ1-1; TRBD1 matches at 9 bases. J gave up 5 bases and V 2 bases, and 4 bases lay outside the gene matches. There are 14 residues in the CDR3. Looked up from germline, CDR1 is SGHRS and CDR2 is YFSETQ.

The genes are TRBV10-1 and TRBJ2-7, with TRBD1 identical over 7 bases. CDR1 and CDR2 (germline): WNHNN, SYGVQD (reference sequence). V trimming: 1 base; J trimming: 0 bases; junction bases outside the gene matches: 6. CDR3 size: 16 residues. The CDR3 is CASSEYTGASSYEQYF. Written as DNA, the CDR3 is TGCGCCAGCAGTGAGTACACAGGGGCGAGCTCCTACGAGCAGTACTTC.

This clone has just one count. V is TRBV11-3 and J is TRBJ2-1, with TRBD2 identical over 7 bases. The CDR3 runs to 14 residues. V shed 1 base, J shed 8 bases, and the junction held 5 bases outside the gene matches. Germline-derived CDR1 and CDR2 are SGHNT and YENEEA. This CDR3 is CASSLGAGDDEQFF. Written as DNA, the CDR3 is TGTGCCAGCAGCTTAGGTGCGGGGGACGATGAGCAGTTCTTC.

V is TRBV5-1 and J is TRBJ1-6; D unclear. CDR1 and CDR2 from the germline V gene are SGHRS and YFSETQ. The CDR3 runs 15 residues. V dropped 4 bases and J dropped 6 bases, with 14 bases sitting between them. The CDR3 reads CASSLVPEGNSPLHF. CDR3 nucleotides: TGCGCCAGCAGCCTAGTCCCAGAGGGTAATTCACCCCTCCACTTT.

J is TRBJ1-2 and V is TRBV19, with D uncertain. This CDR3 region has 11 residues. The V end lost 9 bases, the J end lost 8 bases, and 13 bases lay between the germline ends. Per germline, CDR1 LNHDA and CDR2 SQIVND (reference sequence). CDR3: CASAHGVGYTF. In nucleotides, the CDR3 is TGTGCCAGCGCCCACGGGGTCGGCTACACCTTC.

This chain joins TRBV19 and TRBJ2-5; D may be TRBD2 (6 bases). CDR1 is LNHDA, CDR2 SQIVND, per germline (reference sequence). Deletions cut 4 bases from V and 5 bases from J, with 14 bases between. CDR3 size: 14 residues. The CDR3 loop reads CASSTTGGRETQYF. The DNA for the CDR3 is TGTGCCAGTAGTACCACCGGGGGTAGGGAGACCCAGTACTTC.

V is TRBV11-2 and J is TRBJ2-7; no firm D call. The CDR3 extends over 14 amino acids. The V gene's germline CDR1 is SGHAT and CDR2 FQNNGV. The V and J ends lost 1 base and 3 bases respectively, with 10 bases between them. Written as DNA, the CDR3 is TGTGCCAGCAGCTTAGGTCACGGAAACTACGAGCAGTACTTC. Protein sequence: CASSLGHGNYEQYF.